The source of this T cell receptor (beta chain) is a study of cytomegalovirus exposure and HLA in healthy donors. On the study more broadly: An early data release held tens of millions of unique TCRs from HLA-typed donors. General study points: TCR beta V- and J-gene trimming, according to a later analysis, was linked to a missense DCLRE1C variant. Presence/absence analyses assumed roughly uniform sequencing depth across donors.

Use of 60 Vbeta and 13 Jbeta primers characterized the PCR. Source study methods: Later analysis identified approximately 88 million unique TCR beta chains, 8.5 million to 13 million shared. Generated by immunoSEQ multiplex PCR, the TCRdb table keeps only in-frame clones and is missing some. The D gene and trimming were derived from the DNA, and the V and J assignments and clone size from that table. Of over 150,000 clones in the sample, about 83% are singletons; the top ten hold about 4%. Notes on this clone: Its antigen is not identified.

Germline V CDR1 and CDR2: LNHDA, SQIVND (reference sequence). The CDR3 runs 12 residues. The V gene lost 9 bases and the J gene lost 3 bases, with 11 bases spanning the gap. The J gene is TRBJ1-1, the V gene TRBV19; the D gene is possibly TRBD1 (6 bases). The sample comprised PBMCs. The receptor was isolated from a woman between 35 and 50 years old in good health and CMV-seronegative. This CDR3 reads CASTGQYTEAFF. The CDR3 DNA follows: TGTGCCAGCACCGGACAGTACACTGAAGCTTTCTTT.